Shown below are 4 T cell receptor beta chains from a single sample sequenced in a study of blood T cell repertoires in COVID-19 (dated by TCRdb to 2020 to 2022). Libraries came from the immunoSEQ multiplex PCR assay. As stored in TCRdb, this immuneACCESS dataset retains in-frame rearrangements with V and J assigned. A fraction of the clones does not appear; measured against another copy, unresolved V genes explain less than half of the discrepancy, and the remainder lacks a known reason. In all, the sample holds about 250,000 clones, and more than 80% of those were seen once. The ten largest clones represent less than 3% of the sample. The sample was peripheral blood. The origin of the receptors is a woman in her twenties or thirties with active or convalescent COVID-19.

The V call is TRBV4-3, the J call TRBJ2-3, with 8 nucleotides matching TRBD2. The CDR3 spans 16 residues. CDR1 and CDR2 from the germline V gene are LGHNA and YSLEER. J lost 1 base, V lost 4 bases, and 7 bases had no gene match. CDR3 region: CASSLGGVGGTDTQYF. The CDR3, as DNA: TGCGCCAGCAGCCTCGGGGGGGTTGGTGGCACAGATACGCAGTATTTT.

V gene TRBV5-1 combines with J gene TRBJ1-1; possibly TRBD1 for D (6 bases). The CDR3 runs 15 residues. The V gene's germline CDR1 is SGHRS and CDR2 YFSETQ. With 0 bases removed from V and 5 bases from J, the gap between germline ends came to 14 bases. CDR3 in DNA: TGCGCCAGCAGCTTGGTAGGTCAGGGGACAACTGAAGCTTTCTTT. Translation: CASSLVGQGTTEAFF.

Written as DNA, the CDR3 is TGTGCCAGCAGCTTAGTTGGGACACATAGCACAGATACGCAGTATTTT. It codes for CASSLVGTHSTDTQYF. V and J are TRBV7-2 and TRBJ2-3, with D perhaps TRBD1 (6 bases). This CDR3 is built from 16 residues. CDR1 is SGHTA and CDR2 is FQGNSA in the germline V gene. The V end was cut by 1 base, the J end by 0 bases, with 11 bases between.

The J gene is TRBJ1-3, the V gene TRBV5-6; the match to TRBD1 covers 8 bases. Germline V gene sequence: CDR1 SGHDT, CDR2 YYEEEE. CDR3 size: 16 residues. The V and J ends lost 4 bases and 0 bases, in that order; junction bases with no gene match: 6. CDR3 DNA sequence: TGTGCCAGCAGCCAGACGGACAGGGTCTCTGGAAACACCATATATTTT. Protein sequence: CASSQTDRVSGNTIYF.